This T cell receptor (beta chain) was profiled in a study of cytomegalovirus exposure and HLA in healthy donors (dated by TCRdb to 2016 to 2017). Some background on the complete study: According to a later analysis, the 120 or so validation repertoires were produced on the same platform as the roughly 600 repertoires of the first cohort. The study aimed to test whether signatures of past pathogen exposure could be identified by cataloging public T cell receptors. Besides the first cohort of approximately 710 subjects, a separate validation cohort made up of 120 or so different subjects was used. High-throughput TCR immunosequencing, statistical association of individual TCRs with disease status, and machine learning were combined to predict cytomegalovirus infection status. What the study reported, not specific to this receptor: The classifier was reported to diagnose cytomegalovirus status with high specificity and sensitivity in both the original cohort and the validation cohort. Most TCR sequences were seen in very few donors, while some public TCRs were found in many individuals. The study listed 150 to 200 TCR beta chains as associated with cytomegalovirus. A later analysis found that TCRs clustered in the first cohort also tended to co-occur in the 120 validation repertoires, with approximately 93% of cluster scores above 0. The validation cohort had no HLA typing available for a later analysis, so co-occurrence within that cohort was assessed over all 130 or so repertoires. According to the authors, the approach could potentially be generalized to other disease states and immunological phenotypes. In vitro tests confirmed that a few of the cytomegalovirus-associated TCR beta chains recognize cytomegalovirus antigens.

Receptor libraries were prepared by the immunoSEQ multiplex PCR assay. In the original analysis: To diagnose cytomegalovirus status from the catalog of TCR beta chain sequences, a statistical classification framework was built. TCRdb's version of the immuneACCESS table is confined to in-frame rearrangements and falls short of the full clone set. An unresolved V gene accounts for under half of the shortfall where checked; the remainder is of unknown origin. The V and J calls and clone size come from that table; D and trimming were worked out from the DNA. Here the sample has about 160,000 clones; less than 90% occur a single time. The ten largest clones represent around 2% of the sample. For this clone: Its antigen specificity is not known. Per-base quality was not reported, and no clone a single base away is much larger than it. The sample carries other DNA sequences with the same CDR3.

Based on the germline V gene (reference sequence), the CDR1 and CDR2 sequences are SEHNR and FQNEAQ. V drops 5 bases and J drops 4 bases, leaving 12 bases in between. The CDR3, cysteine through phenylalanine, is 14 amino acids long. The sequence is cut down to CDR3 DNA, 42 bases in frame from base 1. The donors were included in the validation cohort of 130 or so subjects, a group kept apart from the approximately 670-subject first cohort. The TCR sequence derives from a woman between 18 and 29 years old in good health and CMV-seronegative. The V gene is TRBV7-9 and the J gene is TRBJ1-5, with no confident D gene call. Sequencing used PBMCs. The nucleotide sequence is TGTGCCAGCAGCCCCGGAGGTGGGAATCAGCCCCAGCATTTT. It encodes CASSPGGGNQPQHF.